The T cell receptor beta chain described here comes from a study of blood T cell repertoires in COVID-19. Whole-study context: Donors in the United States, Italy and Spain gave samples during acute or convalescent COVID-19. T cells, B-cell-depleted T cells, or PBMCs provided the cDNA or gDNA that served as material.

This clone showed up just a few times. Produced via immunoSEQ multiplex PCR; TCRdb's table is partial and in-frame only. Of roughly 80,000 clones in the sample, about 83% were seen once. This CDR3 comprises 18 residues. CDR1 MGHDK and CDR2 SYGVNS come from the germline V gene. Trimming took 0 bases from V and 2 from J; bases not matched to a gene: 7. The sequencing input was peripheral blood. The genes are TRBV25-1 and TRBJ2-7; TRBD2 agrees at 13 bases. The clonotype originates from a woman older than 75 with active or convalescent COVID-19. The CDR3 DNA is TGTGCCAGCAGTGAATATGAGTGGGGGACTAGCGGGACCTACGAGCAGTACTTC. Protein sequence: CASSEYEWGTSGTYEQYF.